Each of the 11 T cell receptor beta chains below was sequenced from the same sample in a study of T cells after yellow fever vaccination. TCRdb itself ran the 5' RACE reads through MiXCR, one entry per CDR3 protein. The table has a few hundred thousand distinct CDR3 sequences, roughly 9.4% seen once; the top ten hold approximately 19%. The source was PBMCs, collected on the day of the first yellow fever vaccination. The receptors were sampled from a man aged 18-30 years who received the YFV17D yellow fever vaccine.

This clonotype was observed at least ten times. The gene calls are TRBV28 and TRBJ2-3; TRBD1 might be the D (5 bases). This CDR3 is built from 16 residues. The germline V gene encodes CDR1 MDHEN and CDR2 SYDVKM. Deletions cut 2 bases from V and 4 bases from J, with 16 bases between. For the CDR3, the DNA is TGTGCCAGCAGTTTACCATGGGGCGTCGGCCCAGATACGCAGTATTTT. It codes for CASSLPWGVGPDTQYF.

The gene calls are TRBV7-2 and TRBJ2-4; TRBD1 might be the D (7 bases). Germline CDR1 SGHTA, CDR2 FQGNSA. The CDR3 contains 13 residues. Deletions cut 5 bases from V and 9 bases from J, with 14 bases between. CDR3 protein: CASSDRQGGIQYF. For the CDR3, the DNA is TGTGCCAGCAGCGATAGACAGGGAGGCATTCAGTACTTC.

The V call is TRBV2, the J call TRBJ2-5, with D perhaps being TRBD1 or TRBD2 (6 bases each). Germline assignment: CDR1 SNHLY and CDR2 FYNNEI. V gave up 7 bases and J gave up 2 bases, with 11 bases separating them. CDR3 length: 13 amino acids. CDR3 coding DNA: TGTGCCAGCAACGGGGGCAGGCAAGAGACCCAGTACTTC. As protein: CASNGGRQETQYF.

V usage is TRBV5-6 and J usage is TRBJ2-1; no clear D gene. The CDR3 consists of 16 residues. Germline V gene sequence: CDR1 SGHDT, CDR2 YYEEEE. V dropped 6 bases and J dropped 0 bases, with 16 bases sitting between them. For the CDR3, the DNA is TGTGCCAGCACCCTAAAACTACTCGGCTCCTACAATGAGCAGTTCTTC. Translated: CASTLKLLGSYNEQFF.

The chain has TRBV4-1 and TRBJ1-4; D not resolved. This CDR3 is 16 amino acids long. Germline CDR1 reads MGHRA; CDR2 reads YSYEKL. Trimming removed 1 base from V and 4 bases from J, with 13 bases in between. The CDR3 loop is CASSQVVTAVNEKLFF. The DNA for the CDR3 is TGCGCCAGCAGCCAAGTGGTAACAGCGGTTAATGAAAAACTGTTTTTT.

There are many counts of this clonotype. The V gene is TRBV29-1, the J gene TRBJ1-5; unclear D gene. This CDR3 has 13 residues. Between the trimmed V and J ends, which lost 2 bases and 6 bases, there was a span of 11 bases. Per the germline V gene, CDR1 is SQVTM and CDR2 is ANQGSEA. Here the CDR3 DNA reads TGCAGCGTTGAAAACGGGGAGGGTCAGCCCCAGCATTTT. This gives the protein CSVENGEGQPQHF.

This rearrangement joins TRBV7-6 to TRBJ2-3, with D unresolved. There are 12 residues in the CDR3. Trimming took off 6 bases at V and 6 bases at J, with 10 bases between the two ends. The V gene's germline CDR1 is SGHVS and CDR2 FNYEAQ. The CDR3: CASSFVGDTQYF. In nucleotides, the CDR3 is TGTGCCAGCAGTTTCGTCGGGGATACGCAGTATTTT.

This clonotype turned up a few times. The V call is TRBV18, the J call TRBJ2-7, with D tentatively TRBD2 (5 bases). Germline CDR1 is KGHSH and CDR2 is LQKENI. Trimming shortened V by 2 bases and J by 0 bases, and 17 bases separated the two germline ends. The CDR3 has 17 residues. DNA of the CDR3: TGTGCCAGCTCACCATCTCGGGTGGGGAGTAGCTCCTACGAGCAGTACGTC. This codes for CASSPSRVGSSSYEQYV.

The sample holds a few counts of this clonotype. The chain uses TRBV5-5 and TRBJ2-5; D tentatively fits TRBD1 or TRBD2 (6 bases each). This CDR3 spans 14 amino acids. Trimming cost V 2 bases and J 5 bases, with 13 bases left between them. Germline assignment: CDR1 SGHKS and CDR2 YYEKEE (reference sequence). CDR3 DNA: TGTGCCAGCAGCTTCGAGGGGGGCCCCGAGACCCAGTACTTC. Its translation is CASSFEGGPETQYF.

V is TRBV4-1 and J is TRBJ2-5; 10 nucleotides line up with TRBD1. The CDR3 is 16 residues long. From germline, CDR1 is MGHRA and CDR2 YSYEKL. Losses at the gene ends were 2 bases for V and 5 bases for J; bases not matched to a gene: 8. The CDR3: CASSQWGQGTGETQYF. The CDR3 DNA is TGCGCCAGCAGCCAATGGGGACAGGGGACTGGGGAGACCCAGTACTTC.

This clonotype was observed a handful of times. The chain couples TRBV5-1 to TRBJ2-2, with D uncertain. Trimming shortened V by 5 bases and J by 0 bases, and 11 bases separated the two germline ends. Germline V lookup: CDR1 SGHRS, CDR2 YFSETQ. The CDR3 loop spans 15 amino acids. The CDR3 protein is CASSLQFSNTGELFF. CDR3 coding DNA: TGCGCCAGCAGTTTGCAATTTTCGAACACCGGGGAGCTGTTTTTT.